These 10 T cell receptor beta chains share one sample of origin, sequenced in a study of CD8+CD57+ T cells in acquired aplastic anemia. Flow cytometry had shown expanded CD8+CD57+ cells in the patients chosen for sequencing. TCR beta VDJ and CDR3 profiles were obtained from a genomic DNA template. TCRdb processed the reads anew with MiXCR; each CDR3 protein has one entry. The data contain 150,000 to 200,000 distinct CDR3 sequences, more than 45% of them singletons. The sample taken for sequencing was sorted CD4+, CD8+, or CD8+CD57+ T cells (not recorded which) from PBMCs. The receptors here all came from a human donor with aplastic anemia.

The CDR3 nucleotides read TGTGCCAGCTCACCCAACAGGGGGAACTTCTATGGCTACACCTTC. Translation: CASSPNRGNFYGYTF. J is TRBJ1-2 and V is TRBV18; 8 bases agree with TRBD1. Trimming took 3 bases from V and 4 from J; bases not matched to a gene: 7. The CDR3 is 15 amino acids. The germline V gene encodes CDR1 KGHSH and CDR2 LQKENI.

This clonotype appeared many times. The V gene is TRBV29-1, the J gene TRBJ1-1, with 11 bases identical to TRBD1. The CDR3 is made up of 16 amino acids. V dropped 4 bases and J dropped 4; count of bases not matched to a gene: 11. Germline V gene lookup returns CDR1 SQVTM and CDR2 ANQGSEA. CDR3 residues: CSVGRTGGSVVTEAFF. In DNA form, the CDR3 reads TGCAGCGTTGGCCGGACAGGGGGCTCGGTGGTCACTGAAGCTTTCTTT.

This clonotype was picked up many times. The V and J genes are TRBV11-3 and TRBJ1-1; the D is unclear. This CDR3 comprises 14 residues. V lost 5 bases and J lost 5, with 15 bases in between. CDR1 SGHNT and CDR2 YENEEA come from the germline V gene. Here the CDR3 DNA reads TGTGCCAGCAGCCCAGAGGGCAGTGGGACTGAAGCTTTCTTT. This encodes CASSPEGSGTEAFF.

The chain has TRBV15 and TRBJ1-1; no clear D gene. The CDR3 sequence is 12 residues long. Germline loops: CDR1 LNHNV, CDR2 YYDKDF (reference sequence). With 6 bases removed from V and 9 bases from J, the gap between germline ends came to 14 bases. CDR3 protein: CATSYSERKAFF. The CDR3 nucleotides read TGTGCCACCAGTTACTCGGAAAGAAAAGCTTTCTTT.

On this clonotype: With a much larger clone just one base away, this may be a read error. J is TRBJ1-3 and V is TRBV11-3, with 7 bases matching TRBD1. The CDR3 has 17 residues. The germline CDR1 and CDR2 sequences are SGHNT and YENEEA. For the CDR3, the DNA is TGTGCCAGCAGCTCAGCGACAGGGCCGTCCTCTGGAAACACCACATATTTT. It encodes CASSSATGPSSGNTTYF.

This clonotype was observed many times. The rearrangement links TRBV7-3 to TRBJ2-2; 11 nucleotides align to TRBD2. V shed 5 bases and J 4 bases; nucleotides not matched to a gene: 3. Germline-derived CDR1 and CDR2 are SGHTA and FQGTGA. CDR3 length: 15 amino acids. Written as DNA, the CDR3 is TGTGCCAGCAGCCCGACTAGCGGGGTCACCGGGGAGCTGTTTTTT. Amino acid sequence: CASSPTSGVTGELFF.

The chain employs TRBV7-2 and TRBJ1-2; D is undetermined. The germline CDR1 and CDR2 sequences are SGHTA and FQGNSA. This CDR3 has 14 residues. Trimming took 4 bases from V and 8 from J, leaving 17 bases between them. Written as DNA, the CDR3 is TGTGCCAGCAGCTCATATCCGAGTCACGGGGGCTACACCTTC. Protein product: CASSSYPSHGGYTF.

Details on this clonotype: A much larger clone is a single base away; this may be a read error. Here the CDR3 reads CSVEYDGGGYEQYF. The CDR3 region has the DNA TGCAGCGTTGAATACGATGGAGGGGGCTACGAGCAGTACTTC. The chain is built from TRBV29-1 and TRBJ2-7, with D possibly called TRBD1 or TRBD2 (6 bases each). Germline assignment: CDR1 SQVTM and CDR2 ANQGSEA. The CDR3 is 14 residues long. Trimming shortened V by 2 bases and J by 3 bases, and 14 bases separated the two germline ends.

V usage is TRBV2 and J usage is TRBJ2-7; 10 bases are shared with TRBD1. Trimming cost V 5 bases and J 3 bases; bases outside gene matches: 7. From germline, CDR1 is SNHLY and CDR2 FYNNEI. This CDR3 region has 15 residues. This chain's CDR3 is CASSTRDRGNYEQYF. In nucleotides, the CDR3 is TGTGCCAGCAGTACCCGGGACAGGGGTAACTACGAGCAGTACTTC.

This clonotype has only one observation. The DNA of the CDR3 is TGTGCCAGCAGCTTCTATGGGACAGGGGGCTCCTACGAGCAGTACTTC. Translated: CASSFYGTGGSYEQYF. The rearrangement joins TRBV11-1 to TRBJ2-7; 11 nucleotides align to TRBD1. This CDR3 comprises 16 residues. V dropped 3 bases and J dropped 0; count of bases not matched to a gene: 4. Germline V gene lookup returns CDR1 SGHAT and CDR2 FQDESV (reference sequence).